These 24 T cell receptor beta chains share one sample of origin, sequenced in a study of shared clonotypes between healthy human individuals. Assay: immunoSEQ multiplex PCR; the TCRdb copy retains only in-frame clones and omits some. The sample shows about 2 million clones, roughly 94% of them seen only once. Input material: naive CD4+ T cells sorted from blood. Subset indicated: CD45RA+ positively selected. Receptors were obtained from a man younger than 35 in good health.

V usage is TRBV5-6 and J usage is TRBJ2-3, with 7 positions matching TRBD2. Losses at the gene ends were 4 bases for V and 1 base for J; bases not matched to a gene: 6. Germline CDR1 is SGHDT and CDR2 is YYEEEE. The CDR3 is 15 amino acids. DNA for the CDR3: TGTGCCAGCAGCCTCGGACTAGGCGGCACAGATACGCAGTATTTT. This encodes CASSLGLGGTDTQYF. The whole variable domain, filled in from reference TRBV5-6 and TRBJ2-3, reads DAGVTQSPTHLIKTRGQQVTLRCSPKSGHDTVSWYQQALGQGPQFIFQYYEEEERQRGNFPDRFSGHQFPNYSSELNVNALLLGDSALYLCASSLGLGGTDTQYFGPGTRLTVL.

The rearrangement uses TRBV7-2 and TRBJ1-2; 9 positions match TRBD1. Per the germline V gene, CDR1 is SGHTA and CDR2 is FQGNSA. J gave up 4 bases and V 5 bases, and 5 bases lay outside the gene matches. The CDR3 runs 14 residues. CDR3 DNA sequence: TGTGCCAGCAGCACTTCGACAGGGGGCTATGGCTACACCTTC. It specifies CASSTSTGGYGYTF.

The chain employs TRBV27 and TRBJ1-4, with 11 positions matching TRBD1. J was trimmed by 8 bases and V by 5 bases; bases with no gene match: 22. Per the germline V gene, CDR1 is MNHEY and CDR2 is SMNVEV (reference sequence). The length of the CDR3 is 20 residues. CDR3 in amino acids: CASSQRRGQGGTTSREKLFF. The DNA of the CDR3 is TGTGCCAGCAGTCAACGGAGGGGACAGGGGGGCACAACGAGCAGAGAAAAACTGTTTTTT.

The rearrangement links TRBV9 to TRBJ2-5, with D maybe TRBD1 (5 bases). Germline V gene data show CDR1 as SGDLS and CDR2 as YYNGEE. The V end lost 0 bases, the J end lost 5 bases, and 11 bases lay between the germline ends. There are 14 residues in the CDR3. CDR3 loop: CASSVGQGLETQYF. The CDR3 DNA sequence: TGTGCCAGCAGCGTAGGTCAGGGCTTGGAGACCCAGTACTTC.

The chain employs TRBV11-2 and TRBJ2-1; 7 bases are a match to TRBD1. V dropped 7 bases and J dropped 4; count of bases not matched to a gene: 7. Germline loops: CDR1 SGHAT, CDR2 FQNNGV. The CDR3 loop spans 14 amino acids. CDR3 in DNA: TGTGCCAGCAACCAAAACAGGGGATACAATGAGCAGTTCTTC. It is translated as CASNQNRGYNEQFF.

The chain employs TRBV29-1 and TRBJ2-5, with TRBD2 identical over 13 bases. Germline CDR1 is SQVTM and CDR2 is ANQGSEA. This CDR3 region has 15 residues. Trimming cost V 6 bases and J 5 bases; bases outside gene matches: 9. The DNA for the CDR3 is TGCAGCGTCCGGGGACTAGCGGGGCCGGGGGAGACCCAGTACTTC. Protein sequence: CSVRGLAGPGETQYF.

V gene TRBV30 combines with J gene TRBJ1-6, with TRBD1 matching 9 bases. The CDR3 spans 15 residues. CDR1 GTSNPN and CDR2 SVGIG come from the germline V gene (reference sequence). Unmatched junction bases numbered 8, after V lost 5 bases and J lost 6 bases. CDR3 amino acids: CAWSAGQGLNSPLHF. The CDR3 DNA follows: TGTGCCTGGTCGGCGGGACAGGGCCTTAATTCACCCCTCCACTTT. The whole variable domain, filled in from reference TRBV30 and TRBJ1-6, reads SQTIHQWPATLVQPVGSPLSLECTVEGTSNPNLYWYRQAAGRGLQLLFYSVGIGQISSEVPQNLSASRPQDRQFILSSKKLLLSDSGFYLCAWSAGQGLNSPLHFGNGTRLTVT.

V and J are TRBV7-2 and TRBJ2-4; unclear D gene. Germline assignment: CDR1 SGHTA and CDR2 FQGNSA. This CDR3 region has 15 residues. Trimming removed 1 base from V and 5 bases from J, with 12 bases in between. CDR3 bases: TGTGCCAGCAGCTTAGGACGGCCCCCTGAAAACATTCAGTACTTC. Its translation is CASSLGRPPENIQYF. The whole variable domain, remainder taken from reference TRBV7-2 and TRBJ2-4, is GAGVSQSPSNKVTEKGKDVELRCDPISGHTALYWYRQSLGQGLEFLIYFQGNSAPDKSGLPSDRFSAERTGGSVSTLTIQRTQQEDSAVYLCASSLGRPPENIQYFGAGTRLSVL.

The rearrangement uses TRBV2 and TRBJ2-1, with TRBD2 identical over 13 bases. Germline CDR1 and CDR2: SNHLY and FYNNEI. After removal of 11 bases from V and 2 bases from J, the junction contained 6 bases not matched to a gene. The CDR3 runs 15 residues. CDR3 amino acids: CAGYGTSGTYNEQFF. CDR3 sequence (DNA): TGTGCCGGATATGGGACTAGCGGGACCTACAATGAGCAGTTCTTC.

The chain has TRBV2 and TRBJ2-7, with D possibly matching TRBD2 (6 bases). Looked up from germline, CDR1 is SNHLY and CDR2 is FYNNEI. The CDR3 sequence is 13 residues long. Deletions cut 6 bases from V and 0 bases from J, with 9 bases between. CDR3 nucleotides: TGTGCCAGCAGCCGGGGGACCTCCTACGAGCAGTACTTC. Translation gives CASSRGTSYEQYF. Full variable domain (missing parts from reference TRBV2 and TRBJ2-7): EPEVTQTPSHQVTQMGQEVILRCVPISNHLYFYWYRQILGQKVEFLVSFYNNEISEKSEIFDDQFSVERPDGSNFTLKIRSTKLEDSAMYFCASSRGTSYEQYFGPGTRLTVT.

The chain recombines TRBV5-1 with TRBJ1-2; D remains ambiguous. The length of the CDR3 is 14 residues. V was cut by 0 bases and J by 7 bases, with 13 bases left in between. Germline V gene lookup returns CDR1 SGHRS and CDR2 YFSETQ. CDR3 region: CASSLVQNDGGYTF. CDR3 DNA: TGCGCCAGCAGCTTGGTCCAGAATGACGGTGGCTACACCTTC.

The gene calls are TRBV2 and TRBJ2-3; TRBD2 agrees at 8 bases. Germline V CDR1 and CDR2: SNHLY, FYNNEI. The CDR3 is 16 amino acids. The junction had 13 bases not matched to a gene; V was cut back by 7 bases and J by 4 bases. CDR3 DNA sequence: TGTGCCAGCAATGTGGGCGGGGGGAGTGTGGCAGATACGCAGTATTTT. Amino acid sequence: CASNVGGGSVADTQYF.

This clone was observed once. This rearrangement joins TRBV5-4 to TRBJ2-3; 8 bases align to TRBD1. There are 16 residues in the CDR3. In germline, CDR1 is SGHNT, CDR2 YYREEE (reference sequence). V shed 0 bases and J 0 bases; nucleotides not matched to a gene: 3. In DNA form, the CDR3 reads TGTGCCAGCAGCTTGGAGGCAGGGGGCAGCACAGATACGCAGTATTTT. Protein: CASSLEAGGSTDTQYF.

V gene TRBV7-9 combines with J gene TRBJ1-4, with a possible D match to TRBD1 (6 bases). The CDR3 is 15 amino acids. Germline V gene data show CDR1 as SEHNR and CDR2 as FQNEAQ (reference sequence). V dropped 5 bases and J dropped 7 bases, with 17 bases sitting between them. The DNA of the CDR3 is TGTGCCAGCAGCCAATCCAGGGGTAAGGGTGAAAAACTGTTTTTT. Its protein is CASSQSRGKGEKLFF.

V is TRBV13 and J is TRBJ2-3; 7 positions agree with TRBD1. CDR1 and CDR2 from the germline V gene are PRHDT and FYEKMQ (reference sequence). The CDR3 contains 16 residues. With V trimmed by 5 bases and J by 2 bases, 10 bases remained unmatched. The CDR3 DNA is TGTGCCAGCAGCCCAGGACAGGTCCTTTACACAGATACGCAGTATTTT. The encoded protein is CASSPGQVLYTDTQYF.

The chain recombines TRBV2 with TRBJ2-7, with D uncertain. Germline V gene lookup returns CDR1 SNHLY and CDR2 FYNNEI. Trimming took 7 bases from V and 0 from J, leaving 13 bases between them. The length of the CDR3 is 14 residues. For the CDR3, the DNA is TGTGCCAGCATCCCAGTGGCGTCCTCCTACGAGCAGTACTTC. Translation: CASIPVASSYEQYF.

The CDR3 DNA follows: TGTGCCAGCAGTGAAACTGGCAGTATCTATGGCTACACCTTC. Its protein product is CASSETGSIYGYTF. This rearrangement joins TRBV6-1 to TRBJ1-2; the D is unclear. The CDR3 covers 14 residues. The germline V gene encodes CDR1 MNHNS and CDR2 SASEGT. V shed 2 bases and J shed 4 bases, with 11 bases lying between them.

CDR3 sequence (DNA): TGTGCCAGCAGCCAAGGGGCGAGAGGCTACACCTTC. It specifies CASSQGARGYTF. This sequence joins TRBV4-2 and TRBJ1-2; D not resolved. This CDR3 comprises 12 residues. Germline-derived CDR1 and CDR2 are LGHNA and YNFKEQ. The V end was cut by 1 base, the J end by 8 bases, with 8 bases between.

The V call is TRBV7-9, the J call TRBJ2-7; D possibly corresponds to TRBD1 (6 bases). This CDR3 has 15 amino acids. From germline, CDR1 is SEHNR and CDR2 FQNEAQ (reference sequence). Between the trimmed V and J ends, which lost 3 bases and 3 bases, there was a span of 15 bases. The DNA for the CDR3 is TGTGCCAGCAGCTTGAGGGGGAGTGCTGGCTACGAGCAGTACTTC. Protein sequence: CASSLRGSAGYEQYF.

The V call is TRBV7-9, the J call TRBJ2-7; 9 bases line up with TRBD1. This CDR3 is built from 14 residues. Germline V gene sequence: CDR1 SEHNR, CDR2 FQNEAQ (reference sequence). After removal of 4 bases from V and 3 bases from J, the junction contained 4 bases not matched to a gene. Here the CDR3 reads CASSSRDRDYEQYF. CDR3 bases: TGTGCCAGCAGCTCCCGGGACAGGGACTACGAGCAGTACTTC.

This clone was seen once. This clone may be a read error of a much larger clone one base away. The chain employs TRBV7-9 and TRBJ2-5, with 8 bases matching TRBD1. With V trimmed by 5 bases and J by 3 bases, 2 bases remained unmatched. Germline values: CDR1 SEHNR, CDR2 FQNEAQ (reference sequence). The CDR3 length is 13 residues. Here the CDR3 reads CASSPTGEETQYF. The CDR3 nucleotides read TGTGCCAGCAGCCCGACAGGGGAAGAGACCCAGTACTTC.

V and J are TRBV5-6 and TRBJ1-2, with 7 bases aligning to TRBD1. Germline trimming cut 4 bases from V and 6 bases from J; bases unmatched to any gene: 9. The CDR3 runs to 14 residues. Germline CDR1 is SGHDT and CDR2 is YYEEEE. DNA of the CDR3: TGTGCCAGCAGCCGGCTTGGGACAGCCCATGGCTACACCTTC. Translated, it gives CASSRLGTAHGYTF.

J is TRBJ1-1 and V is TRBV11-3; D gene ambiguous. The CDR3 consists of 15 residues. The V gene lost 5 bases and the J gene lost 2 bases, with 15 bases spanning the gap. The V gene's germline CDR1 is SGHNT and CDR2 YENEEA. The CDR3 region is CASSPGGERNTEAFF. In nucleotides, the CDR3 is TGTGCCAGCAGCCCCGGTGGGGAAAGAAACACTGAAGCTTTCTTT.

To note about this clone: This may be a read error, as it is one base from a much larger clone. Other nucleotide sequences from this sample produce the same CDR3. The chain uses TRBV10-1 and TRBJ1-5, with D unresolved. The germline gives CDR1 WNHNN, CDR2 SYGVQD (reference sequence). The CDR3 runs to 13 residues. Trimming cost V 4 bases and J 6 bases, with 10 bases left between them. The DNA for the CDR3 is TGCGCCAGCAGTGGCCCGGGAGGTCAGCCCCAGCATTTT. The encoded protein is CASSGPGGQPQHF.